This TCR beta chain was observed in a study of identical twins. Each CDR3 protein gets one entry after TCRdb re-called the 5' RACE reads with MiXCR. The table includes 200,000 to 250,000 distinct CDR3 sequences, roughly an eighth detected once. This CDR3 contains 14 residues. Trimming cost V 5 bases and J 0 bases, with 10 bases left between them. This clonotype showed up just a few times. Its cognate antigen is unknown. Study conclusions and caveats: Within monozygotic twins, out-of-frame TCR alpha sharing was underestimated by the models.

This same sample was also part of a study on yellow fever vaccine responses in identical twins. That paper notes: Reportedly, the T cell response mounted by twins to vaccine seemed partly convergent, partly personalized.

The V and J genes are TRBV12-3 or TRBV12-4 and TRBJ1-1, with D possibly TRBD1 on 6 matching bases. The TCR was taken from a woman aged 18-29 years in good health. The sequenced sample consisted of memory (CD45RO+) T cells sorted from blood. The DNA of the CDR3 is TGTGCCAGCAGTCGAGGGGGGGTGAACACTGAAGCTTTCTTT. This codes for CASSRGGVNTEAFF.